This TCR beta chain originates from a study of Ad26.COV2.S vaccination and SARS-CoV-2 variants. Study summary: Ad26.COV2.S, an intramuscular injection, was given once or twice 56 days apart.

The ends were cut back, 2 bases at V and 0 bases at J, with 10 bases in the middle. Germline CDR1 LGHNA, CDR2 YNFKEQ. The CDR3 contains 16 residues. Stated treatment: around 19 received Ad26.COV2.S at low or high dose, single or two shots; 5 received placebo; per-sample allocation not given. Day 63 after the first vaccine or placebo injection was the time point for sampling. Boston hosted the donor, who was an adult aged 18-55 years. General study findings and limits: Breadth, reportedly substantial, characterized the spike-specific CD8+ and CD4+ T cell responses after vaccination.

Libraries were prepared by immunoSEQ multiplex PCR; TCRdb keeps only in-frame clonotypes and omits some of them. The table records about 680,000 clones, more than 80% of them present only once. On this clone itself: Antigen specificity is unknown.

This specimen was peripheral blood, taken in a trial of Ad26.COV2.S vaccine versus placebo. V and J are TRBV4-2 and TRBJ1-4; D gene ambiguous. The sequence derives from a person between 18 and 65 years old who received the Ad26.COV2.S COVID-19 vaccine or a placebo. The chain's CDR3 is CASSQPQASTNEKLFF. The CDR3 DNA reads as TGTGCCAGCAGCCAACCACAAGCATCAACTAATGAAAAACTGTTTTTT.